This paragraph reports one TCR beta chain. What it binds is not known. The V gene lost 1 base and the J gene lost 0 bases, with 8 bases spanning the gap. The germline V gene encodes CDR1 DFQATT and CDR2 SNEGSKA (reference sequence). The CDR3 runs to 14 residues. The entry originates in a study of response to subunit inactivated influenza vaccine. Each CDR3 protein is one row after TCRdb ran MiXCR on the RT-PCR reads. In the table there are around 170,000 distinct CDR3 sequences, about 10% of which are singletons. Study results and limitations: The authors suggested that few new T cells are recruited per seasonal influenza vaccination.

This sample comprised CD8+ T cells sorted from PBMCs, obtained roughly 24 months after vaccination. The rearrangement joins TRBV20-1 to TRBJ2-3, with D perhaps TRBD2 (5 bases). This clonotype originated in a man in his fifties or sixties who received an inactivated influenza vaccine. DNA of the CDR3: TGCAGTGCTAGAGGAGGGTTAAGCACAGATACGCAGTATTTT. This encodes CSARGGLSTDTQYF.